The clone carrying this TCR beta chain was recorded many times. Its antigen is as yet unknown. The data originate from a study of T cells in Graves' hyperthyroidism and ophthalmopathy. Study information: Blood was drawn when the patient was first diagnosed and still untreated.

The investigators amplified TCR beta CDR3 regions from RNA transcripts. HTBI primers were used for first-round RT-PCR of the TCR CDR3. TCRdb redid the calling of the multiplex PCR reads with MiXCR, one entry per CDR3 protein. Among around 280,000 distinct CDR3 sequences listed, approximately 14% were seen once. The trim removed 0 bases at V and 6 bases at J, leaving 3 bases unmatched. The CDR3 sequence is 15 residues long. Germline assignment: CDR1 PRHDT and CDR2 FYEKMQ (reference sequence). Study results and caveats: Most expanded thyroid clonotypes above 0.001 also appeared in blood.

Sequenced input: blood. V and J are TRBV13 and TRBJ1-5; TRBD1 matches 9 bases. The TCR was taken from a woman in her thirties or forties with Graves' hyperthyroidism. The CDR3: CASSLGTGGTQPQHF. The CDR3 DNA sequence: TGTGCCAGCAGCTTAGGGACAGGGGGGACTCAGCCCCAGCATTTT.